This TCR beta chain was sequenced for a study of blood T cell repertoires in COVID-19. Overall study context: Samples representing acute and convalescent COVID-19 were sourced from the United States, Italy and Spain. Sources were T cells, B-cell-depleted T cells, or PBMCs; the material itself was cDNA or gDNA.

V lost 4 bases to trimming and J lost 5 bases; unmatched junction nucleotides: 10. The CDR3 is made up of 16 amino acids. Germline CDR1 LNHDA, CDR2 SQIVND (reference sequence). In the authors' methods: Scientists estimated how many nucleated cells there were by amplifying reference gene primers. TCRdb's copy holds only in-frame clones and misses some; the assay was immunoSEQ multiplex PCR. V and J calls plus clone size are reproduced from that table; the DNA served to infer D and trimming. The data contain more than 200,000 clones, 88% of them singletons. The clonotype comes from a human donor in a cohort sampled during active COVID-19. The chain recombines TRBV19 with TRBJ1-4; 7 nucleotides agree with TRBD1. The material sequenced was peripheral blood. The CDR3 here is CASSTPPGQRNEKLFF. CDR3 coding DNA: TGTGCCAGTAGTACCCCACCGGGACAGCGCAATGAAAAACTGTTTTTT.